The clone carrying this T cell receptor beta chain was found once. The V gene's germline CDR1 is SGHRS and CDR2 YFSETQ. This CDR3 contains 14 residues. Trimming removed 1 base at V and 1 base at J, with 8 bases between. Ages ranged from about 18 to 89 years, with residence in approximately 25 US areas. This entry belongs to a study of blood T cell repertoires in COVID-19. The wider study: The study drew acute and convalescent COVID-19 samples from the United States, Italy and Spain.

The table came from immunoSEQ multiplex PCR; TCRdb's copy has only in-frame clones and leaves some out. Of 230,000 or so clones in the sample, about 80% were seen once. This receptor was taken from a man aged 50-60 years who had recovered from COVID-19. Sequenced sample: PBMCs or T cells enriched from blood (not recorded which). The V call is TRBV5-1, the J call TRBJ1-1, with D uncertain. Here the CDR3 DNA reads TGCGCCAGCAGCTTGACAGCCAAGAACACTGAAGCTTTCTTT. Protein: CASSLTAKNTEAFF.